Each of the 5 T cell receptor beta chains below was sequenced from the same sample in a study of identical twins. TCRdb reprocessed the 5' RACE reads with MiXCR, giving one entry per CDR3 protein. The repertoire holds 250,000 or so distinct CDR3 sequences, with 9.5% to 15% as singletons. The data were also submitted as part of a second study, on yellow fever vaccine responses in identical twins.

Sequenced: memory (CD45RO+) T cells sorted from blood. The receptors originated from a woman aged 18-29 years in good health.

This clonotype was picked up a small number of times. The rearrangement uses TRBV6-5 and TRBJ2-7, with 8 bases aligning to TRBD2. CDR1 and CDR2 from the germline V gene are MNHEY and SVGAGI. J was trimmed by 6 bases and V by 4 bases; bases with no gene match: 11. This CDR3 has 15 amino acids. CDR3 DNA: TGTGCCAGCAGTTTCCTAGGGACTAGTCTCTCCGAGCAGTACTTC. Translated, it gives CASSFLGTSLSEQYF.

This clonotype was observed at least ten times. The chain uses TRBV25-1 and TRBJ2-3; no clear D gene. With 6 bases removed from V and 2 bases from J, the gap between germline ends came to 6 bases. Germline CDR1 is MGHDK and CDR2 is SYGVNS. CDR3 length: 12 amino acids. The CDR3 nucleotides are TGTGCCAGCAGCTCCATCACAGATACGCAGTATTTT. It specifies CASSSITDTQYF.

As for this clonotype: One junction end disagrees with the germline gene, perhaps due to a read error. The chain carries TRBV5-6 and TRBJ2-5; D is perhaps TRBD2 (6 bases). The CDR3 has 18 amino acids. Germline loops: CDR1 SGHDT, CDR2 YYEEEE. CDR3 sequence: CARSSIPLGGPVSKTQYF. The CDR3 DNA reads TGTGCCAGGAGCTCGATCCCGCTCGGAGGGCCGGTTTCGAAGACCCAGTACTTC. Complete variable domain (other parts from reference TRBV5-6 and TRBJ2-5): DAGVTQSPTHLIKTRGQQVTLRCSPKSGHDTVSWYQQALGQGPQFIFQYYEEEERQRGNFPDRFSGHQFPNYSSELNVNALLLGDSALYLCARSSIPLGGPVSKTQYFGPGTRLLVL.

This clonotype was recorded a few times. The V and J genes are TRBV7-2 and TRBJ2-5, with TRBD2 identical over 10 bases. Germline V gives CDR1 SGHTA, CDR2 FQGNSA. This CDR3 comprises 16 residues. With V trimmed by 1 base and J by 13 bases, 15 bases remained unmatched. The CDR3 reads CASSLVVLRTSGQTYF. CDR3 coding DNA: TGTGCCAGCAGCTTAGTTGTTTTGCGGACTAGCGGCCAAACGTACTTC.

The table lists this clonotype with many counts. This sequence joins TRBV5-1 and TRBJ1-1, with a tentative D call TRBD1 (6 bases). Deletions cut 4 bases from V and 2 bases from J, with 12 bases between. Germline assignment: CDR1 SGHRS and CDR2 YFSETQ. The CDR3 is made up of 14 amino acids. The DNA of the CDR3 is TGCGCCAGCAGCCGCGAAGGGGGAAACACTGAAGCTTTCTTT. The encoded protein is CASSREGGNTEAFF.